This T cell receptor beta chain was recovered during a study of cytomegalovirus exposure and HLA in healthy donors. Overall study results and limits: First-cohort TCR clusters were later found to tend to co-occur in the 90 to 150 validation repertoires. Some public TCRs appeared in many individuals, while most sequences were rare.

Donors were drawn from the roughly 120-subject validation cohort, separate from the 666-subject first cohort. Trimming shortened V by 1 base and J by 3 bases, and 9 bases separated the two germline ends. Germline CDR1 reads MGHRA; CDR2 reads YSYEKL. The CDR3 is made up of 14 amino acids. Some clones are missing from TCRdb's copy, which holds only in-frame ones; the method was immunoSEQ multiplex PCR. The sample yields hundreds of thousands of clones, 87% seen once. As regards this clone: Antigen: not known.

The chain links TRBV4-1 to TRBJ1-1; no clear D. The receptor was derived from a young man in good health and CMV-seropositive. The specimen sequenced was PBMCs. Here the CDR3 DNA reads TGCGCCAGCAGCCAAGGATCCGCTTACACTGAAGCTTTCTTT. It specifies CASSQGSAYTEAFF.